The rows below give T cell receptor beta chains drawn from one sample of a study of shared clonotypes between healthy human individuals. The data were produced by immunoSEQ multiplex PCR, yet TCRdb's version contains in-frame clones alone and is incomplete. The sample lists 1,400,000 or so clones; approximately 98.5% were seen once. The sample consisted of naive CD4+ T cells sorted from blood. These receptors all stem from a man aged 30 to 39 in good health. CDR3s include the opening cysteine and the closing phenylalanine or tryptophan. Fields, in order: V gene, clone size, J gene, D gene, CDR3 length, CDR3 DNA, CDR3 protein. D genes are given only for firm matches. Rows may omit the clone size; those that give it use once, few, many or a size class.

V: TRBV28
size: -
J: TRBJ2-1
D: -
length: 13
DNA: TGTGCCAGCAGTGTTCGAGGGTACAATGAGCAGTTCTTC
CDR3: CASSVRGYNEQFF

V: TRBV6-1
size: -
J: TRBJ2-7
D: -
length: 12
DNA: TGTGCCAGTGAAAAGGGGCCCTACGAGCAGTACTTC
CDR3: CASEKGPYEQYF

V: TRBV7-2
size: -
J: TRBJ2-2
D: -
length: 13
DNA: TGTGCCAGCAGCTTAGATCAAACCGGGGAGCTGTTTTTT
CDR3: CASSLDQTGELFF

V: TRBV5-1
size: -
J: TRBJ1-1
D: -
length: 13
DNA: TGCGCCAGCAGCTCATACCTGAACACTGAAGCTTTCTTT
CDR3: CASSSYLNTEAFF

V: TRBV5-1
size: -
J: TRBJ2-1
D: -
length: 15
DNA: TGCGCCAGCAGCTTGGGGGAAGCGTCCGGCAATGAGCAGTTCTTC
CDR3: CASSLGEASGNEQFF

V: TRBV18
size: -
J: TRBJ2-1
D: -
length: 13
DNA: TGTGCCAGCTCACCAACCAGGGTCAATGAGCAGTTCTTC
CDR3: CASSPTRVNEQFF

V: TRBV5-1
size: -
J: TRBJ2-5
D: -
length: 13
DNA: TGCGCCAGCAGCCAGGCGGACCTGGAGACCCAGTACTTC
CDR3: CASSQADLETQYF

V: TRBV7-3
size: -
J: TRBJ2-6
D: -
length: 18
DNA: TGTGCCAGCAGCTTTACAGGGAGTCCGTACTCTGGGGCCAACGTCCTGACTTTC
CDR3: CASSFTGSPYSGANVLTF

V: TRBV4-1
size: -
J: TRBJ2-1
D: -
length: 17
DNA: TGCGCCAGCAGCCAAGATCAAGCAGGGAGCTCCTACAATGAGCAGTTCTTC
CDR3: CASSQDQAGSSYNEQFF

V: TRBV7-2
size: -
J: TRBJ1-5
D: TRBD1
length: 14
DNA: TGTGCCAGCAGCTCGGGACAGGGAGACCAGCCCCAGCATTTT
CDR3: CASSSGQGDQPQHF

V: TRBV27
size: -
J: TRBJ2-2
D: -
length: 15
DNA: TGTGCCAGCAGTAATAGGGGGGCTGTAGCCGGGGAGCTGTTTTTT
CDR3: CASSNRGAVAGELFF

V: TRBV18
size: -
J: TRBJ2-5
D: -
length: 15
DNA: TGTGCCAGCTCACCCCGGTACGAGCGGCAAGAGACCCAGTACTTC
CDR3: CASSPRYERQETQYF

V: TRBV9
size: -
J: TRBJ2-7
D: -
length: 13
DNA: TGTGCCAGCAGCGTCCGGGACGGGGACGAGCAGTACTTC
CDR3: CASSVRDGDEQYF

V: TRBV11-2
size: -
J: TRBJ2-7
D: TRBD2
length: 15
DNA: TGTGCCAGCAGCCCCACGTTTGCGGGAGTCTACGAGCAGTACTTC
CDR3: CASSPTFAGVYEQYF

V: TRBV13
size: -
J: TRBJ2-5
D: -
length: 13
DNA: TGTGCCAGCAGCTTAGCCAGCCAAGAGACCCAGTACTTC
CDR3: CASSLASQETQYF

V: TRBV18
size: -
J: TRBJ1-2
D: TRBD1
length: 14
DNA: TGTGCCAGCTCACCTCTGGACAGGGCTGATGGCTACACCTTC
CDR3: CASSPLDRADGYTF

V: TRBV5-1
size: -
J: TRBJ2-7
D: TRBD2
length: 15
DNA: TGCGCCAGCAGCTTGGGGACTAGCGGGAGCTACGAGCAGTACTTC
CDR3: CASSLGTSGSYEQYF

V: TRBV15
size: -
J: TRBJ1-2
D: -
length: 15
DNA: TGTGCCACCAGCAGAGATTTGGAGCCGCTGAGCGGCTACACCTTC
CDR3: CATSRDLEPLSGYTF

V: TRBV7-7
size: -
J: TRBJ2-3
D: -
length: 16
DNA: TGTGCCAGCAGCTTAGGGGTGGGGTTAAAGACAGATACGCAGTATTTT
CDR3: CASSLGVGLKTDTQYF

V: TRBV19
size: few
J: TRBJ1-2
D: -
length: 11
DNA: TGTGCCAGTGGCGGGACCTATGGCTACACCTTC
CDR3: CASGGTYGYTF

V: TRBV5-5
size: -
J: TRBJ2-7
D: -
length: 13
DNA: TGTGCCAGCAGCTTGGATCGCGACTACGAGCAGTACTTC
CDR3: CASSLDRDYEQYF

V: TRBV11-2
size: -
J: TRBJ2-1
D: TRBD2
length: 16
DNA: TGTGCCAGCAGCTTAGTCGGCGGGAGGGCCTACAATGAGCAGTTCTTC
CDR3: CASSLVGGRAYNEQFF

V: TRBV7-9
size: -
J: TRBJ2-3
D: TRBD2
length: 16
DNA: TGTGCCAGCAGCTCGAAAGGGCGGGACTACCCAGATACGCAGTATTTT
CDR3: CASSSKGRDYPDTQYF

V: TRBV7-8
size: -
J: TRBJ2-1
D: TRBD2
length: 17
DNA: TGTGCCAGCAGCTGGCTACTAGCGGGAGACTTCTACAATGAGCAGTTCTTC
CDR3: CASSWLLAGDFYNEQFF

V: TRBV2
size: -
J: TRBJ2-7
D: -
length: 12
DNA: TGTGCCAGCACGATGGGCAGCTACGAGCAGTACTTC
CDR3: CASTMGSYEQYF

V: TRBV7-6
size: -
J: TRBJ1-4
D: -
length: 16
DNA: TGTGCCAGCAGCTTAGGCGGGTGGGGGGCAAGAGAAAAACTGTTTTTT
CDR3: CASSLGGWGAREKLFF

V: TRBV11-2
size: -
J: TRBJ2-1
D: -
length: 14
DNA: TGTGCCAGCAGCTTAGATCAAAACGTCCATGAGCAGTTCTTC
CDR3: CASSLDQNVHEQFF

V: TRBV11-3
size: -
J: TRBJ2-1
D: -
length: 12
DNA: TGTGCCAGCAGCTCCGGAGGGGATGAGCAGTTCTTC
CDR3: CASSSGGDEQFF

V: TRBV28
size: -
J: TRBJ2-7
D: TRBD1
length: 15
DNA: TGTGCCAGCAGTTCGGGACAGGGAACCGCCTACGAGCAGTACTTC
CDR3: CASSSGQGTAYEQYF

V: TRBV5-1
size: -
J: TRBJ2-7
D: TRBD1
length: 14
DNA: TGCGCCAGCAGCTTGGCAGGGGGCTTATTCGAGCAGTACTTC
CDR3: CASSLAGGLFEQYF

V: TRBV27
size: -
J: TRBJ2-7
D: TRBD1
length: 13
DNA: TGTGCCAGCAGTCCGGGACAGGGCATAAGGCAGTACTTC
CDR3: CASSPGQGIRQYF

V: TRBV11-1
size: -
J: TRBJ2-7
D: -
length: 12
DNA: TGTGCCAGCAGCTCCACTACCTACGAGCAGTACTTC
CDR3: CASSSTTYEQYF

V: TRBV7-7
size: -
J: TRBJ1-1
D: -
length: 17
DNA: TGTGCTAGCAGTCCTTTCCCTAAGACAGGTATGAACACTGAAGCTTTCTTT
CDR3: CASSPFPKTGMNTEAFF

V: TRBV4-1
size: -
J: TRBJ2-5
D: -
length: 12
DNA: TGCGCCAGCAGCCAAGATAGGCCCCCCCAGTACTTC
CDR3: CASSQDRPPQYF

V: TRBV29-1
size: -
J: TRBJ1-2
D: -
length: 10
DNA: TGCAGCGTTGGCGGGGGTGGCTACACCTTC
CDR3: CSVGGGGYTF

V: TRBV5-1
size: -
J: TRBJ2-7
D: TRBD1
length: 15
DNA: TGCGCCAGCAGCGTAAACAGGGGACCTCCCTACGAGCAGTACTTC
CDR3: CASSVNRGPPYEQYF